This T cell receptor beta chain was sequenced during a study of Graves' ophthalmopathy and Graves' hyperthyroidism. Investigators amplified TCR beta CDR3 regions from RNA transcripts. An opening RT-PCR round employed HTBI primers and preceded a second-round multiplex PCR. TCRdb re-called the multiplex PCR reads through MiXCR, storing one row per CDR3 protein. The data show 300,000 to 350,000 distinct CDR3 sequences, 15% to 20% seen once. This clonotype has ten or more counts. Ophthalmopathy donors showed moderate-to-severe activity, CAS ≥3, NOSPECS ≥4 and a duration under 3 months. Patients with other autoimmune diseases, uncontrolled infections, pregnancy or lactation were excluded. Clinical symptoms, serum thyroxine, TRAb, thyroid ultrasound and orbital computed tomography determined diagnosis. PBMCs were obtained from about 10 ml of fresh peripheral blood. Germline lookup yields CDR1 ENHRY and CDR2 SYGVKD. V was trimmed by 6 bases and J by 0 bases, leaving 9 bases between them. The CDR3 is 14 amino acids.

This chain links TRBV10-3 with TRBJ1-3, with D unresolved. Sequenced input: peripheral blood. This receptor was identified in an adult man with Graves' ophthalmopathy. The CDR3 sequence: CAISRSDSGNTIYF. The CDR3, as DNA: TGTGCCATCAGCCGGAGTGACTCTGGAAACACCATATATTTT.